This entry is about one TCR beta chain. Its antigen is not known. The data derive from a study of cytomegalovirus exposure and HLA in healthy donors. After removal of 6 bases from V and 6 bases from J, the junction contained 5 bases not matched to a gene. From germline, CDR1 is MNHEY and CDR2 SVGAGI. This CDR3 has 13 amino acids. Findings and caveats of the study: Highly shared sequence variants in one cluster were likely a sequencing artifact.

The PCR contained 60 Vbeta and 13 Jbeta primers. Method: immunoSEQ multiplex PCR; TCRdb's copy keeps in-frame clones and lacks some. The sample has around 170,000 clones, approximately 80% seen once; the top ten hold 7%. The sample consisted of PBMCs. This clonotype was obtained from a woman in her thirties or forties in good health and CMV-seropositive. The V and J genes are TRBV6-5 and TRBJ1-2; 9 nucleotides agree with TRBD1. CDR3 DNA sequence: TGTGCCAGCAGCCGGGGACAGGGCGATGGCTACACCTTC. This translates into CASSRGQGDGYTF.